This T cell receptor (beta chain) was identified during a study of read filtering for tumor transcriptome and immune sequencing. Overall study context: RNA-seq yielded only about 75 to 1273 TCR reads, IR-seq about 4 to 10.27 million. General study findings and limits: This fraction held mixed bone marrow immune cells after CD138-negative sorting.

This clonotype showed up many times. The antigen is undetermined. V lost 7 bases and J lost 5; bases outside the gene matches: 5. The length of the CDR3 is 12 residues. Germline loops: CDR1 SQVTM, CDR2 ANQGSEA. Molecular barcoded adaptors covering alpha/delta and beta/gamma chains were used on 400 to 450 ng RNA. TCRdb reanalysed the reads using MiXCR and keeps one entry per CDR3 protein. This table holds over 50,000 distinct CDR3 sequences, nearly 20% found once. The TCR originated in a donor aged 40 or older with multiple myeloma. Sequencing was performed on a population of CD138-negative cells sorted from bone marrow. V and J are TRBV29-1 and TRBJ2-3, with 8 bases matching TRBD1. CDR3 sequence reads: CSASTGVDTQYF. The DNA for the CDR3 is TGCAGCGCATCGACAGGGGTAGATACGCAGTATTTT.